The rows below give T cell receptor beta chains drawn from one sample of a study of blood T cells in healthy people across ages. Each CDR3 protein is one row after TCRdb ran MiXCR on the 5' RACE reads. This sample has roughly 900,000 distinct CDR3 sequences, with roughly 43% found just once. What was sequenced was blood. The receptor set was obtained from a man aged 25 to 45 in good health. CDR3s include the opening cysteine and the closing phenylalanine or tryptophan. D genes are given only for firm matches. Clone size, where shown, is once, few, many, or a class for clones that have expanded.

size	V	J	D	DNA	CDR3
few	TRBV20-1	TRBJ1-2	TRBD1	TGCAGTGCTGATACTAGGGGGCTTTCCTATGGCTACACCTTC	CSADTRGLSYGYTF
NA	TRBV7-2	TRBJ2-7	NA	TGTGCCAGCAGCCCCACCGGGACAACTAAAACCTACGAGCAGTACTTC	CASSPTGTTKTYEQYF
many	TRBV4-2	TRBJ2-3	NA	TGCGCCAGCAGCCAAGAATTGGCTAGCGGCACAGATACGCAGTATTTT	CASSQELASGTDTQYF
NA	TRBV11-1	TRBJ2-1	NA	TGTGCCAGCAGCTTAGGATATTCGCTACCGGGTAATGAGCAGTTCTTC	CASSLGYSLPGNEQFF
NA	TRBV4-3	TRBJ2-7	NA	TGCGCCAGCAGCCAAGATCGGGACCTGGGCGAGCAGTACTTC	CASSQDRDLGEQYF
once	TRBV6-2/TRBV6-3	TRBJ2-3	NA	TGTGCCAGCAGTTACCAGTACCCCCCGCCAGATACGCAGTATTTT	CASSYQYPPPDTQYF
NA	TRBV4-2	TRBJ2-3	TRBD2	TGTGCCAGCAGCCGAAGGGGGTTAGCGGGGGACATGACAGATACGCAGTATTTT	CASSRRGLAGDMTDTQYF
NA	TRBV7-2	TRBJ1-4	TRBD1	TGTGCCAGCAGCCCGGACAGGGCGAGTGAAAAACTGTTTTTT	CASSPDRASEKLFF
NA	TRBV12-3/TRBV12-4	TRBJ1-3	NA	TGTGCCAGCAGTTTATGGGATATTCGCTCTGGAAACACCATATATTTT	CASSLWDIRSGNTIYF
NA	TRBV7-9	TRBJ1-2	TRBD1	TGTGCCAGCAGCTTCGATCTCGGACAGGGGGCGGTCGTTGGCTACACCTTC	CASSFDLGQGAVVGYTF
NA	TRBV5-1	TRBJ2-1	NA	TGCGCCAGCACCGAAACGCCGGGGAGTCATGAGCAGTTCTTC	CASTETPGSHEQFF
few	TRBV6-6	TRBJ2-7	NA	TGTGCCAGCAGGGCCCGATTATACAATGAGCAGTACTTC	CASRARLYNEQYF
NA	TRBV29-1	TRBJ2-1	TRBD2	TGCAGCGTCGAGCGGGGTGACAATGAGCAGTTTTTC	CSVERGDNEQFF
few	TRBV29-1	TRBJ1-2	TRBD1	TGCAGCGGGGGACAGGGTCATGGCTACACCTTC	CSGGQGHGYTF
once	TRBV28	TRBJ1-2	TRBD1	TGTGCCAGCAGGCAAACGGGACAGGGCTTTTATGGCTACACCTTC	CASRQTGQGFYGYTF
NA	TRBV27	TRBJ2-7	TRBD1	TGTGCCAGCAGTTCGGGACAGGGGGCCCCTTACGAGCAGTACTTC	CASSSGQGAPYEQYF
NA	TRBV7-2	TRBJ2-2	NA	TGTGCCAGCAGCAGACGTGTCGGCACCGGGGAGCTGTTTTTT	CASSRRVGTGELFF
few	TRBV28	TRBJ2-1	TRBD1	TGTGCCAGCGGGTACCAGGGGGCGATTCACAATGAGCAGTTCTTC	CASGYQGAIHNEQFF
NA	TRBV6-1	TRBJ1-5	TRBD1	TGTGCCAGCAGTGAAGCGCCGGGACAGGGGAATCAGCCCCAGCATTTT	CASSEAPGQGNQPQHF
NA	TRBV15	TRBJ2-1	NA	TGTGCCACCAGCAGAGATCCCTCCAATGAGCAGTTCTTC	CATSRDPSNEQFF
NA	TRBV15	TRBJ1-2	TRBD1	TGTGCCACCACGAATACAGGGGGCTATGGCTACACCTTC	CATTNTGGYGYTF
NA	TRBV28	TRBJ2-1	NA	TGTGCCAGCAGTCTGAGGGGCGCGGATGAGCAGTTCTTC	CASSLRGADEQFF